This T cell receptor (beta chain) was retrieved from a study of blood T cell repertoires in COVID-19. On the study more broadly: Acute-phase and convalescent COVID-19 samples originated in the United States, Italy and Spain.

In germline, CDR1 is SNHLY, CDR2 FYNNEI. V lost 10 bases and J lost 3, with 15 bases in between. The CDR3 extends over 14 amino acids. Source study methods: Estimates of nucleated cell counts were drawn from the amplification of reference gene primers. TCRdb's copy holds only in-frame clones and misses some; the assay was immunoSEQ multiplex PCR. The V and J calls and clone size are taken from that table; D and trimming were inferred from the DNA. The sample lists hundreds of thousands of clones; under 95% were seen once. Across over 20 US areas, participants ranged in age from about 18 to 100 years. Recovered Cohort 3 donors showed two negative PCRs, clearance, or symptom resolution.

The sequenced sample consisted of PBMCs or T cells enriched from blood (not recorded which). The genes are TRBV2 and TRBJ1-4; a possible D gene is TRBD1 (5 bases). The receptor comes from a woman aged 18-30 years who had recovered from COVID-19. CDR3 nucleotides: TGTGCCACCCAGGCTGGACACCCTAATGAAAAACTGTTTTTT. It translates to CATQAGHPNEKLFF.